This T cell receptor beta chain was recorded in a study of cytomegalovirus exposure and HLA in healthy donors. The wider study: The Caucasian-associated ancestry cluster contained approximately 81% of the roughly 370 genotyped donors. Findings of the study overall: TCR beta chains numbering more than 150 were designated cytomegalovirus-associated.

Researchers ran the PCR with 60 Vbeta and 13 Jbeta primers. Produced via immunoSEQ multiplex PCR; TCRdb's table is partial and in-frame only. This table holds 110,000 or so clones, roughly 67% found once. This clone was seen a single time. What it binds is unknown. This CDR3 comprises 16 residues. CDR1 MRHNA and CDR2 SNTAGT come from the germline V gene. V dropped 1 base and J dropped 3 bases, with 16 bases sitting between them. The sequencing sample was made of PBMCs. The sequence derives from a man aged 18 to 30 in good health and CMV-seropositive. The chain employs TRBV6-4 and TRBJ2-7; D perhaps matches TRBD2 (6 bases). DNA for the CDR3: TGTGCCAGCAGTGACTTGGAGGGAGCGGGCCACTACGAGCAGTACGTC. Translating it yields CASSDLEGAGHYEQYV.